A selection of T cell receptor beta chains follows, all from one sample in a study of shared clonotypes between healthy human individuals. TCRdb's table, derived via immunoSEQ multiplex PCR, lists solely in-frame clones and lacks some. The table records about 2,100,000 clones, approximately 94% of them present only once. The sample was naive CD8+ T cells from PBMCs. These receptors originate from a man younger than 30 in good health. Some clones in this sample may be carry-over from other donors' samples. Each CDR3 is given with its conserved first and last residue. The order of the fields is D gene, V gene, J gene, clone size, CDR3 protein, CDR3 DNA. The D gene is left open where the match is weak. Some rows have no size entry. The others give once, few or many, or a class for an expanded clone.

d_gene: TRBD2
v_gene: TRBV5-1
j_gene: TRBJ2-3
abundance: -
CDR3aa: CASSLDWGGSTDTQYF
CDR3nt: TGCGCCAGCAGCTTGGACTGGGGAGGGAGCACAGATACGCAGTATTTT

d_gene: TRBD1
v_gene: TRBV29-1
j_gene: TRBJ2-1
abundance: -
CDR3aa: CSVEGGQGGNEQFF
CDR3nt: TGCAGCGTTGAAGGGGGACAGGGGGGAAATGAGCAGTTCTTC

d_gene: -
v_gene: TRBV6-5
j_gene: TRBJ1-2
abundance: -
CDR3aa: CASSYSAVGGYTF
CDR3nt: TGTGCCAGCAGTTACTCGGCGGTGGGGGGCTACACCTTC

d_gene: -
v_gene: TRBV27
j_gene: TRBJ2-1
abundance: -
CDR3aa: CASNPGLPNNEQFF
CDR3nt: TGTGCCAGCAACCCAGGACTACCTAACAATGAGCAGTTCTTC

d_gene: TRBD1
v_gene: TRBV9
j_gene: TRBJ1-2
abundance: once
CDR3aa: CASSQDRGRGHGYTF
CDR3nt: TGTGCCAGCAGCCAAGACAGGGGGCGCGGCCATGGCTACACCTTC

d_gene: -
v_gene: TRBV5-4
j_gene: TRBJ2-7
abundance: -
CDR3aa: CASSLVGVGQNGPYEQYF
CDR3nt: TGTGCCAGCAGCTTGGTCGGGGTCGGTCAGAACGGCCCCTACGAGCAGTACTTC

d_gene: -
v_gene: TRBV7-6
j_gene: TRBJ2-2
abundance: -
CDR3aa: CASSAPGGGSTGELFF
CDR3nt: TGTGCCAGCAGCGCCCCCGGAGGGGGCTCGACCGGGGAGCTGTTTTTT

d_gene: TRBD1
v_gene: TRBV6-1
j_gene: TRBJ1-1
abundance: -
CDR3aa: CASSEIKRAGGDRAFF
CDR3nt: TGTGCCAGCAGTGAAATTAAGAGGGCAGGGGGCGACCGGGCTTTCTTT

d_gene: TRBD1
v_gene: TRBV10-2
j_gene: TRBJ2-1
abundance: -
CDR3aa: CASIGRQGNNEQFF
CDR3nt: TGCGCCAGCATAGGGAGACAGGGAAACAATGAGCAGTTCTTC

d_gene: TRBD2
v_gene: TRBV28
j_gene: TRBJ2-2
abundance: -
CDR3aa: CASRPLAGVGLSGELFF
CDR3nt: TGTGCCAGCAGACCACTAGCGGGAGTCGGGCTATCCGGGGAGCTGTTTTTT

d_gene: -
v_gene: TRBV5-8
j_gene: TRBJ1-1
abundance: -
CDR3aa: CASSLGVQGYTEAFF
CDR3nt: TGTGCCAGCAGCTTGGGGGTGCAGGGGTACACTGAAGCTTTCTTT

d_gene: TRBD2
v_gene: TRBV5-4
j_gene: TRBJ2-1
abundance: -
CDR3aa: CASSLELAAYNEQFF
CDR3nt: TGTGCCAGCAGCTTGGAACTAGCGGCTTACAATGAGCAGTTCTTC

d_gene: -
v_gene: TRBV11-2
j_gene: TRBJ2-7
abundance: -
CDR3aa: CASSLSREGGSNEQYF
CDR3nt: TGTGCCAGCAGCTTATCGCGAGAGGGGGGCTCTAACGAGCAGTACTTC

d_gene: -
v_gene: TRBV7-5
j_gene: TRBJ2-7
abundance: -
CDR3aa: CARSPKREDPYEQYF
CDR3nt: TGTGCCAGAAGCCCCAAGCGGGAGGACCCCTACGAGCAGTACTTC

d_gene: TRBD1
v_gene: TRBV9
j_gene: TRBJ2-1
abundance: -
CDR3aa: CASSVARGPYNEQFF
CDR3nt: TGTGCCAGCAGCGTAGCGAGGGGGCCATACAATGAGCAGTTCTTC

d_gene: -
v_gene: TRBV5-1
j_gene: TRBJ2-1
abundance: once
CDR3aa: CASSSGGPNEQFF
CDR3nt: TGCGCCAGCAGCTCTGGGGGCCCCAATGAGCAGTTCTTC

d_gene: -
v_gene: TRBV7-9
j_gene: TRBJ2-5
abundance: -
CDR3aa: CASSSRTSETQYF
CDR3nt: TGTGCCAGCAGCTCCCGGACGTCTGAGACCCAGTACTTC

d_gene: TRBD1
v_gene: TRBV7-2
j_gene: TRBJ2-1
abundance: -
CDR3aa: CASSSHRGPAKYNEQFF
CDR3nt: TGTGCCAGCAGCTCCCACAGGGGGCCAGCCAAGTACAATGAGCAGTTCTTC

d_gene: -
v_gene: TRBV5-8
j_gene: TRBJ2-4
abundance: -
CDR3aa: CASSPHWLQYF
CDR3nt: TGTGCCAGCAGCCCCCATTGGCTTCAGTACTTC

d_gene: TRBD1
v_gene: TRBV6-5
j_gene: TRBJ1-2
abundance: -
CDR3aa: CAGKKPRGPWNGYTF
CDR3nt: TGTGCCGGCAAGAAGCCGAGGGGGCCTTGGAATGGCTACACCTTC

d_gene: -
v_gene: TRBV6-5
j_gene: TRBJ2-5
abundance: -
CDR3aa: CASSYSGEFQETQYF
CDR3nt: TGTGCCAGCAGTTACTCGGGGGAATTCCAAGAGACCCAGTACTTC

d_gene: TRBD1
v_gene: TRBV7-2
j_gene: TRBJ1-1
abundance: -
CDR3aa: CASSTLTGFTEAFF
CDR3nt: TGTGCCAGCAGCACCTTGACAGGGTTCACTGAAGCTTTCTTT

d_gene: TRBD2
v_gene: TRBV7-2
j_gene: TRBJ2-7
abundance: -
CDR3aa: CASSFLAGGPEQYF
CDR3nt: TGTGCCAGCAGCTTCTTAGCGGGAGGGCCCGAGCAGTACTTC

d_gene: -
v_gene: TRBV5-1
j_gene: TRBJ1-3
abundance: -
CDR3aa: CASSIGPSITSGNTIYF
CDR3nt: TGCGCCAGCAGCATCGGGCCCTCGATCACCTCTGGAAACACCATATATTTT

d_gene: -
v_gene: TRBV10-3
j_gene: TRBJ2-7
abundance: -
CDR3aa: CAISPRHSTYEQYF
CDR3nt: TGTGCCATCAGTCCGCGTCATTCCACCTACGAGCAGTACTTC